This is a list of T cell receptor beta chains from one sample in a study of blood T cell repertoires in COVID-19. Using immunoSEQ multiplex PCR, the repertoire was profiled, and TCRdb retains in-frame clones only, with some absent. The table shows hundreds of thousands of clones, with 88% occurring only once. What was sequenced was peripheral blood. These receptors came from a man younger than 35 with active or convalescent COVID-19. Both conserved end residues are part of each CDR3. A D gene is named only where the DNA matches it firmly. Expanded clones get a size class; other rows say once, few or many, or leave the size out.

v_gene,abundance,j_gene,d_gene,CDR3nt,CDR3aa
TRBV10-2,few,TRBJ1-3,.,TGCGCCAGCAGTGAGTACCCCAGGGATTCTGGAAACACCATATATTTT,CASSEYPRDSGNTIYF
TRBV29-1,.,TRBJ1-2,TRBD1,TGCAGCGCCCCCGGGACAGGGGACTATGGCTACACCTTC,CSAPGTGDYGYTF
TRBV13,.,TRBJ2-3,TRBD2,TGTGCCAGCAGCTCCAATAGCGGGGGGGTAGATACGCAGTATTTT,CASSSNSGGVDTQYF
TRBV2,.,TRBJ2-7,.,TGTGCCAGCAGTGCGGCTCCCGCGTCCCGGACAGAGAGCTACGAGCAGTACTTC,CASSAAPASRTESYEQYF
TRBV5-4,.,TRBJ2-3,.,TGTGCCAGCAGCTTTCCCCCCGGGACAAGAGAGGGAGTCAGCACAGATACGCAGTATTTT,CASSFPPGTREGVSTDTQYF
TRBV2,.,TRBJ1-2,.,TGTGCCAGCAGTGAAAGGGACAACCTGGAGGGCTACACCTTC,CASSERDNLEGYTF
TRBV12-3/TRBV12-4,.,TRBJ2-1,TRBD2,TGTGCCATAGGGACTATCTCCTACAATGAGCAGTTCTTC,CAIGTISYNEQFF
TRBV2,.,TRBJ1-1,.,TGTGCCAGCAGTGGAGTGTTCTTT,CASSGVFF
TRBV14,.,TRBJ1-1,TRBD1,TGTGCCAGCAGCCAACAGGGGGGATTTGCTTTCTTT,CASSQQGGFAFF
TRBV11-2,few,TRBJ2-2,TRBD2,TGTGCCAGCAGCTTAGCGTCGGGGGGAGTGAACACCGGGGAGCTGTTTTTT,CASSLASGGVNTGELFF
TRBV2,.,TRBJ1-5,TRBD1,TGTGCCAGCGCTCCCGAGGGGGCATGGGATCAGCCCCAGCATTTT,CASAPEGAWDQPQHF
TRBV4-3,.,TRBJ2-2,.,TGCGCCAGCAGCCAAGAAAGGACACCCGGGGAGCTGTTTTTT,CASSQERTPGELFF
TRBV3-1/TRBV3-2,.,TRBJ1-3,TRBD1,TGTGCCAGCAGCCCGACAGGGGGAGACACCATATATTTT,CASSPTGGDTIYF
TRBV29-1,.,TRBJ2-7,.,TGCAGCGTTGACCGAGAGTCCTACGAGCAGTACTTC,CSVDRESYEQYF
TRBV7-2,.,TRBJ1-3,.,TGTGCCAGCAGCTTATCAGGCTTCTCTGGAAACACCATATATTTT,CASSLSGFSGNTIYF
TRBV9,.,TRBJ1-2,.,TGTGCCAGTACCGGAGAGGCGCGTGGCTACACCTTC,CASTGEARGYTF
TRBV2,.,TRBJ1-2,.,TGTGCCACCGAGTACCGGGGGAACTATGGCTACACCTTC,CATEYRGNYGYTF
TRBV12-2,.,TRBJ2-2,.,TGTGCAAGTCGCTTAGCCGCTAGCGGGATGAACACCGGGGAGCTGTTTTTT,CASRLAASGMNTGELFF
TRBV7-9,.,TRBJ1-4,.,TGTGCCAGCAGCTTGGACACAACTAATGAAAAACTGTTTTTT,CASSLDTTNEKLFF
TRBV19,.,TRBJ1-2,.,TGTGCCAGTAGTAATCCTGGCGGCTATGGCTACACCTTC,CASSNPGGYGYTF
TRBV4-1,.,TRBJ1-4,.,TGCGCCAGCAGCCAAGTGGGCACCGGGCGGGAACTGTTTTTT,CASSQVGTGRELFF
TRBV18,once,TRBJ2-5,.,TGTGCCAGCTCACCATCCTCTCTGGGCGGGGAGACCCAGTACTTC,CASSPSSLGGETQYF
TRBV6-1,few,TRBJ2-3,TRBD2,TGTGCCAGCAGTGAAGCTAGCGGGGGGCCAGATACGCAGTATTTT,CASSEASGGPDTQYF
TRBV4-1,.,TRBJ1-4,.,TGCGCCAGCAGCCAACTACTCGGAACTAATGAAAAACTGTTTTTT,CASSQLLGTNEKLFF
TRBV9,.,TRBJ2-3,.,TGTGCCAGCAGCGTAGATCTAGATACGCAGTATTTT,CASSVDLDTQYF
TRBV10-1,.,TRBJ1-5,TRBD1,TGCGCCAGCCCAGGGGGCGGGGGTCGATTAGGTCAGCCCCAGCATTTT,CASPGGGGRLGQPQHF
TRBV19,.,TRBJ1-5,TRBD1,TGTGCCAGTAAGGAGCCGGGACAGGGGGCTAAAAGCAATCAGCCCCAGCATTTT,CASKEPGQGAKSNQPQHF
TRBV6-6,.,TRBJ2-1,.,TGTGCCAGCAGTTACCAGGTGCCGCGAAGTGAGCAGTTCTTC,CASSYQVPRSEQFF
TRBV5-5,.,TRBJ2-7,TRBD1,TGTGCCAGCAGCTGGCGACAGGGATCTGACGAGCAGTACTTC,CASSWRQGSDEQYF
TRBV5-6,.,TRBJ1-1,.,TGTGCCAGCAGCTTCGCGGGGAGACCAAACACTGAAGCTTTCTTT,CASSFAGRPNTEAFF
TRBV15,.,TRBJ1-4,TRBD1,TGTGCCACCACCGGTCCTGGACAGGGTGAAAAACTGTTTTTT,CATTGPGQGEKLFF
TRBV19,.,TRBJ1-2,.,TGTGCCAGTAGTATAAACAGCCGAGATGGCTACACCTTC,CASSINSRDGYTF
TRBV4-3,.,TRBJ1-5,.,TGCGCCAGCAGCGCAGGGGTCCTTAGCAATCAGCCCCAGCATTTT,CASSAGVLSNQPQHF
TRBV4-3,.,TRBJ2-1,TRBD2,TGCGCCAGCAGCCAAGAGTCTAGCGGGGGGTACAATGAGCAGTTCTTC,CASSQESSGGYNEQFF
TRBV11-2,once,TRBJ2-7,TRBD2,TGTGCCAGCAGCTTAGAGGTGGTAGCGGGGGAGTACGAGCAGTACTTC,CASSLEVVAGEYEQYF
TRBV5-1,.,TRBJ2-6,.,TGCGCCAGCAGCTTGCAAGGAGGGGAAGGGGCCAACGTCCTGACTTTC,CASSLQGGEGANVLTF
TRBV21-1,.,TRBJ2-1,.,TGTGCCAGCAGCAAAGTGCGGGCTAGGTCGGGTAATGAGCAGTTCTTC,CASSKVRARSGNEQFF
TRBV7-9,.,TRBJ2-7,TRBD1,TGTGCCAGCACCCTCACAACAGGGGGCAGATCCTCCTACGAGCAGTACTTC,CASTLTTGGRSSYEQYF
TRBV18,.,TRBJ1-2,TRBD1,TGTGCCAGCTCACCGCCAGGGGGTGGCTACACCTTC,CASSPPGGGYTF